Presented here are 21 T cell receptor beta chains from one specimen sequenced in a study of regulatory T cells in long-lasting Graves disease. As for time point: newly diagnosed GD, antithyroid drugs for less than 3 months. The TCR library used RNA extracted from PBMCs. The TCR beta library used iRepertoire HTBI primers with Arm-PCR amplification of CDR3. In TCRdb, the multiplex PCR reads were re-called with MiXCR into one record per CDR3 protein. The table includes 530,000 or so distinct CDR3 sequences, roughly a sixth detected once. The sample also formed part of further work on T cells in Graves' hyperthyroidism and ophthalmopathy.

The starting material was peripheral blood mononuclear cells (PBMCs), obtained at new diagnosis, from a patient treated with antithyroid drugs. These receptors were collected from a young man with Graves disease.

This clonotype came up many times. The V call is TRBV6-5, the J call TRBJ2-7; the D gene is possibly TRBD2 (5 bases). Per the germline V gene, CDR1 is MNHEY and CDR2 is SVGAGI. The CDR3 is 14 residues long. V shed 4 bases and J shed 3 bases, with 13 bases lying between them. The CDR3 here is CASSSPGTLYEQYF. The CDR3 DNA sequence: TGTGCCAGCAGTTCCCCGGGAACCCTCTACGAGCAGTACTTC.

The chain uses TRBV20-1 and TRBJ2-2; the match to TRBD2 covers 12 bases. Germline CDR1 is DFQATT and CDR2 is SNEGSKA (reference sequence). The CDR3 has 16 residues. The trim removed 0 bases at V and 7 bases at J, leaving 6 bases unmatched. The CDR3 coding sequence is TGCAGTGCTAGAGATCCGACTAGCGGGAGTGTCGGGGAGCTGTTTTTT. Amino acids: CSARDPTSGSVGELFF.

This clonotype was counted many times. The J gene is TRBJ1-1, the V gene TRBV27, with 7 bases that match TRBD1. Losses at the gene ends were 4 bases for V and 4 bases for J; bases not matched to a gene: 6. CDR3 length: 14 residues. The germline CDR1 and CDR2 sequences are MNHEY and SMNVEV (reference sequence). CDR3 in DNA: TGTGCCAGCAGTTCGACAGGGTTAGGCACTGAAGCTTTCTTT. Translating gives CASSSTGLGTEAFF.

Concerning this clonotype: A much bigger clone sits one base away, suggesting this may be a read error. The genes are TRBV27 and TRBJ2-2; D is undetermined. Germline CDR1 is MNHEY and CDR2 is SMNVEV (reference sequence). The CDR3 runs 15 residues. CDR3 loop: CTSPLLEKHTGELFF. The CDR3 nucleotides read TGTACCAGCCCACTTCTAGAAAAACACACCGGGGAGCTGTTTTTT.

This clonotype was seen a handful of times. The chain is built from TRBV13 and TRBJ2-5; the D gene is possibly TRBD2 (5 bases). From germline, CDR1 is PRHDT and CDR2 FYEKMQ (reference sequence). The CDR3 runs 17 residues. Trimming removed 7 bases from V and 5 bases from J, with 26 bases in between. The CDR3: CASKNAGIPLFSETQYF. In nucleotides, the CDR3 is TGTGCCAGCAAAAATGCGGGTATCCCCCTGTTTTCGGAGACCCAGTACTTC.

The CDR3 here is CASSLSAGRNQPQHF. The CDR3 coding sequence is TGTGCCAGCAGCCTCAGCGCGGGGCGCAATCAGCCCCAGCATTTT. This sequence joins TRBV3-1 and TRBJ1-5, with a weak D call TRBD1 (5 bases). This CDR3 has 15 amino acids. V lost 4 bases, J lost 2 bases, and 12 bases lay in between. In germline, CDR1 is LGHDT, CDR2 YNNKEL (reference sequence).

This clonotype was found many times. This chain links TRBV11-1 with TRBJ2-5; D may be TRBD2 (5 bases). The CDR3 consists of 14 residues. V shed 1 base and J shed 5 bases, with 11 bases lying between them. Germline V lookup: CDR1 SGHAT, CDR2 FQDESV (reference sequence). In nucleotides, the CDR3 is TGTGCCAGCAGCTTAGTCGGGGAGTGGGAGACCCAGTACTTC. Its protein is CASSLVGEWETQYF.

This clonotype was counted many times. This rearrangement joins TRBV3-1 to TRBJ1-5; D remains ambiguous. The V end was cut by 0 bases, the J end by 1 base, with 7 bases between. The V gene's germline CDR1 is LGHDT and CDR2 YNNKEL (reference sequence). CDR3 length equals 15 residues. The CDR3 loop is CASSQDLGSNQPQHF. Here the CDR3 DNA reads TGTGCCAGCAGCCAAGATCTGGGGAGCAATCAGCCCCAGCATTTT.

This clonotype was detected many times. The J gene is TRBJ2-1, the V gene TRBV11-2, with D perhaps matching TRBD2 (6 bases). The CDR3 spans 17 residues. The V end lost 1 base, the J end lost 3 bases, and 16 bases lay between the germline ends. CDR1 SGHAT and CDR2 FQNNGV come from the germline V gene. CDR3 DNA: TGTGCCAGCAGCTTAGGCCCGGGAGTGCCTAACTACAATGAGCAGTTCTTC. Its translation is CASSLGPGVPNYNEQFF.

There are a few counts of this clonotype. V and J are TRBV4-1 and TRBJ1-1, with D tentatively TRBD1 (5 bases). The CDR3 is 14 amino acids. The ends were cut back, 2 bases at V and 2 bases at J, with 9 bases in the middle. CDR1 MGHRA and CDR2 YSYEKL come from the germline V gene. The CDR3 reads CASSQIQGNTEAFF. The CDR3 bases are TGCGCCAGCAGCCAAATCCAGGGTAACACTGAAGCTTTCTTT.

The chain uses TRBV29-1 and TRBJ2-7; 7 bases agree with TRBD2. Germline V CDR1 and CDR2: SQVTM, ANQGSEA. CDR3 length: 14 amino acids. With 4 bases clipped from V and 4 bases from J, the junction kept 10 bases outside the gene matches. CDR3 nucleotides: TGCAGCGTTGGGTCGGCTAGCGGAAGATACGAGCAGTACTTC. This codes for CSVGSASGRYEQYF.

This chain joins TRBV27 and TRBJ1-6, with a weak D call TRBD1 (5 bases). V lost 3 bases and J 10 bases, leaving 16 bases between the germline ends. Germline V lookup: CDR1 MNHEY, CDR2 SMNVEV (reference sequence). This CDR3 has 15 amino acids. This CDR3 reads CASSLGGGFSSPLHF. The CDR3 DNA follows: TGTGCCAGCAGTTTGGGGGGGGGATTTAGCTCACCCCTCCACTTT.

This clonotype was seen many times. The chain recombines TRBV6-5 with TRBJ2-7; D unresolved. Trimming pared 0 bases from V and 5 bases from J, leaving 11 bases between. Germline assignment: CDR1 MNHEY and CDR2 SVGAGI. This CDR3 spans 14 amino acids. CDR3 DNA sequence: TGTGCCAGCAGTTACTCGACGAACCTGGACGAGCAGTACTTC. This translates into CASSYSTNLDEQYF.

A remark on this clonotype: A read error may explain this, as a much larger clone is one base away. V is TRBV3-1 and J is TRBJ1-4; 8 positions match TRBD1. Germline values: CDR1 LGHDT, CDR2 YNNKEL (reference sequence). Trimming cost V 4 bases and J 2 bases; bases outside gene matches: 9. The CDR3 covers 17 residues. CDR3 sequence: CASSLRQGSSTNEKLFF. CDR3 nucleotide sequence: TGTGCCAGCAGCCTGAGACAGGGGAGTTCGACTAATGAAAAACTGTTTTTT. Full variable domain (missing parts from reference TRBV3-1 and TRBJ1-4): DTAVSQTPKYLVTQMGNDKSIKCEQNLGHDTMYWYKQDSKKFLKIMFSYNNKELIINETVPNRFSPKSPDKAHLNLHINSLELGDSAVYFCASSLRQGSSTNEKLFFGSGTQLSVL.

This clonotype appeared a few times. J is TRBJ2-7 and V is TRBV19, with D perhaps TRBD2 (7 bases). CDR3 size: 14 residues. V was trimmed by 9 bases and J by 1 base, leaving 16 bases between them. The germline V gene encodes CDR1 LNHDA and CDR2 SQIVND (reference sequence). CDR3 amino acids: CARSPRGASYEQYF. For the CDR3, the DNA is TGTGCCAGATCCCCCCGGGGGGCATCCTACGAGCAGTACTTC.

CDR3 sequence reads: CASSPDRATNEKLFF. The DNA for the CDR3 is TGTGCCAGCAGTCCTGACAGGGCAACTAATGAAAAACTGTTTTTT. The rearrangement uses TRBV12-3 or TRBV12-4 and TRBJ1-4; 7 bases are shared with TRBD1. V trimming: 5 bases; J trimming: 0 bases; junction bases outside the gene matches: 3. The CDR3 loop spans 15 amino acids.

This clonotype was found many times. The V and J genes are TRBV7-3 and TRBJ2-7, with a possible D match to TRBD2 (7 bases). Germline CDR1 is SGHTA and CDR2 is FQGTGA. The CDR3 has 16 amino acids. With 0 bases removed from V and 5 bases from J, the gap between germline ends came to 17 bases. CDR3 DNA sequence: TGTGCCAGCAGCTTAACGGGGGGCGGGAGTGTCGACGAGCAGTACTTC. Translating it yields CASSLTGGGSVDEQYF.

This clonotype was detected many times. The chain recombines TRBV28 with TRBJ1-5; D uncertain. The CDR3 is 11 amino acids. From germline, CDR1 is MDHEN and CDR2 SYDVKM. V lost 6 bases to trimming and J lost 4 bases, with 4 bases between them. CDR3 region: CASRTNQPQHF. The DNA of the CDR3 is TGTGCCAGCAGGACAAATCAGCCCCAGCATTTT.

The chain is built from TRBV6-1 and TRBJ2-1; the D is unclear. This CDR3 is built from 18 residues. Germline CDR1 MNHNS, CDR2 SASEGT. Trimming stripped 7 bases from V and 0 bases from J, with 22 bases between. The CDR3, as DNA: TGTGCCAGCACCCTTTTAGGTCTGGGGTTAAGCTCCTACAATGAGCAGTTCTTC. Protein sequence: CASTLLGLGLSSYNEQFF.

This clonotype was detected ten times or more. The chain combines TRBV2 with TRBJ1-1; TRBD1 is a possible D gene (5 bases). The CDR3 has 12 residues. Germline values: CDR1 SNHLY, CDR2 FYNNEI. The V gene lost 5 bases and the J gene lost 6 bases, with 10 bases spanning the gap. CDR3 sequence: CASSPTVSEAFF. CDR3 DNA: TGTGCCAGCAGTCCGACAGTGTCTGAAGCTTTCTTT. The full variable domain, its missing parts supplied by reference TRBV2 and TRBJ1-1, is EPEVTQTPSHQVTQMGQEVILRCVPISNHLYFYWYRQILGQKVEFLVSFYNNEISEKSEIFDDQFSVERPDGSNFTLKIRSTKLEDSAMYFCASSPTVSEAFFGQGTRLTVV.

This clonotype has ten or more counts. This rearrangement joins TRBV30 to TRBJ2-1; possible D gene TRBD2, 7 bases. The germline CDR1 and CDR2 sequences are GTSNPN and SVGIG (reference sequence). This CDR3 comprises 11 residues. V shed 0 bases and J shed 15 bases, with 12 bases lying between them. The CDR3 loop is CAWSVGGGRFF. CDR3 sequence (DNA): TGTGCCTGGAGTGTAGGGGGGGGTCGGTTCTTC.